This T cell receptor beta chain was identified during a study of radiotherapy plus CTLA-4 blockade in lung cancer. Study findings and constraints: Subsequent to radiotherapy plus ipilimumab, tumor-derived TCR clones underwent expansion in blood.

Trimming took 3 bases from V and 2 from J, leaving 11 bases between them. The CDR3 sequence is 15 residues long. Germline V gene sequence: CDR1 SNHLY, CDR2 FYNNEI. The repertoire was sequenced with immunoSEQ multiplex PCR; TCRdb's copy has only in-frame clones and lacks some. The sample contains 55,000 to 65,000 clones, roughly 76% of which appear only once. This clone was observed a handful of times. No antigen is known for it. The sequence was collected from a human donor with non-small cell lung cancer who had a complete response to radiotherapy plus ipilimumab. The chain joins TRBV2 to TRBJ1-3; possible D gene TRBD1, 6 bases. Sequenced material: peripheral blood, taken from a patient treated with radiotherapy plus ipilimumab. The DNA for the CDR3 is TGTGCCAGCAGTGATCAGGGGATGACTGGAAACACCATATATTTT. Its translation: CASSDQGMTGNTIYF.